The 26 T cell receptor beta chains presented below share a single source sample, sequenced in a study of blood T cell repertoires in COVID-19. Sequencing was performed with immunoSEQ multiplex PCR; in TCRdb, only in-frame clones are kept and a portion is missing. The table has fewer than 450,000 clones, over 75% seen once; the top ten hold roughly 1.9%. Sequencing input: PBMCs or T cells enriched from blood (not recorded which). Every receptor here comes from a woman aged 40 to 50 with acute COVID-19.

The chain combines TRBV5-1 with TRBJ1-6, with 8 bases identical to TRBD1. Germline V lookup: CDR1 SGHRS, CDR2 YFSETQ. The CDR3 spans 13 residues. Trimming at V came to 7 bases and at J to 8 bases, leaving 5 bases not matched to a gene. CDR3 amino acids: CASGQGRDSPLHF. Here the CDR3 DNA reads TGCGCCAGCGGACAGGGTCGGGATTCACCCCTCCACTTT.

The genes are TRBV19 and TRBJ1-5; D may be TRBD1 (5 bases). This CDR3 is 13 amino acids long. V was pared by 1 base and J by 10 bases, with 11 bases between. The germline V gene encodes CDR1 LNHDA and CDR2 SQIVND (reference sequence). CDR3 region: CASSIGKGLPQHF. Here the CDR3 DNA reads TGTGCCAGTAGTATAGGGAAGGGGCTCCCCCAGCATTTT.

The CDR3 DNA follows: TGTGCCAGTAGTATAGATCTTGAGGGAACTGGTGGCTACACCTTC. It is translated as CASSIDLEGTGGYTF. The genes are TRBV19 and TRBJ1-2; D uncertain. The CDR3 has 15 residues. Germline lookup yields CDR1 LNHDA and CDR2 SQIVND (reference sequence). Trimming removed 0 bases from V and 7 bases from J, with 15 bases in between.

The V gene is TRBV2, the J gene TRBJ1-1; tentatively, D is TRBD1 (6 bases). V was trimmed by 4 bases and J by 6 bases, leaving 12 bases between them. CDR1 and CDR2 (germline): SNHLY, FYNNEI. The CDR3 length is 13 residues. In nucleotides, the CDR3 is TGTGCCAGCAGTGGAGGGAGGGGGGCTGAAGCTTTCTTT. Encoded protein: CASSGGRGAEAFF.

CDR3 sequence: CASRDDRENTEAFF. In nucleotides, the CDR3 is TGTGCCAGCAGAGACGACAGGGAGAACACTGAAGCTTTCTTT. The chain joins TRBV2 to TRBJ1-1, with 7 bases identical to TRBD1. Germline V CDR1 and CDR2: SNHLY, FYNNEI. CDR3 length: 14 amino acids. Trimming cost V 6 bases and J 1 base; bases outside gene matches: 5. Looking up the rest from reference TRBV2 and TRBJ1-1 gives the full variable domain: EPEVTQTPSHQVTQMGQEVILRCVPISNHLYFYWYRQILGQKVEFLVSFYNNEISEKSEIFDDQFSVERPDGSNFTLKIRSTKLEDSAMYFCASRDDRENTEAFFGQGTRLTVV.

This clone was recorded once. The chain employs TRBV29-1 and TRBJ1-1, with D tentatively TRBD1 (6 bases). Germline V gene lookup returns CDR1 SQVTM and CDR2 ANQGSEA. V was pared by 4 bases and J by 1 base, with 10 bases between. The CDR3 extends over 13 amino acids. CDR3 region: CSVAGQRNTEAFF. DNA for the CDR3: TGCAGCGTTGCCGGACAGCGGAACACTGAAGCTTTCTTT. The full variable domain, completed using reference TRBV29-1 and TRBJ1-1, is SAVISQKPSRDICQRGTSLTIQCQVDSQVTMMFWYRQQPGQSLTLIATANQGSEATYESGFVIDKFPISRPNLTFSTLTVSNMSPEDSSIYLCSVAGQRNTEAFFGQGTRLTVV.

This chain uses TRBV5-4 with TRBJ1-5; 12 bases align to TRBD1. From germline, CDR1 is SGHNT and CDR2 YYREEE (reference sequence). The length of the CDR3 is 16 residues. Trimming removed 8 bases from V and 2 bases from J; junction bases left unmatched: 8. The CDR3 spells CARTGQGAGGNQPQHF. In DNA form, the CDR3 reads TGTGCCAGGACGGGACAGGGGGCTGGAGGCAATCAGCCCCAGCATTTT.

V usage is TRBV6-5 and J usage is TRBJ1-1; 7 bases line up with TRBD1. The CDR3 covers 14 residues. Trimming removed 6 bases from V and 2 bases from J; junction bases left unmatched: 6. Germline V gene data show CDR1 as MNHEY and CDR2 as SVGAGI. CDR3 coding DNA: TGTGCCAGCAGCCGGGACAGAATTAACACTGAAGCTTTCTTT. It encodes CASSRDRINTEAFF.

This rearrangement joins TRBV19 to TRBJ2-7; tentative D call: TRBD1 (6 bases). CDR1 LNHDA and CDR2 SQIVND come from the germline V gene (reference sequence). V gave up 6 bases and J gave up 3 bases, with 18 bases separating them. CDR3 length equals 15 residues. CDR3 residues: CASRLRWTEGYEQYF. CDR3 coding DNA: TGTGCCAGTAGGCTACGTTGGACAGAGGGCTACGAGCAGTACTTC.

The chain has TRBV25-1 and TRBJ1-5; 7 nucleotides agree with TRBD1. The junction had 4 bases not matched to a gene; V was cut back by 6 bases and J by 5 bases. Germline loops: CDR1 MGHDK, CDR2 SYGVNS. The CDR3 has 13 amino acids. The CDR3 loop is CASSKGAHQPQHF. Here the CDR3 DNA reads TGTGCCAGCAGCAAGGGGGCGCATCAGCCCCAGCATTTT.

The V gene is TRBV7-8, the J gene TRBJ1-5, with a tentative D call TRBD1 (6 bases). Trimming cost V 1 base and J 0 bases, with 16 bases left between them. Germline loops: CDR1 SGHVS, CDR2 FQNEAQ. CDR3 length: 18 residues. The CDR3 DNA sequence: TGTGCCAGCAGCTTAGTGGGAACAGGGTTTTATAGCAATCAGCCCCAGCATTTT. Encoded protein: CASSLVGTGFYSNQPQHF. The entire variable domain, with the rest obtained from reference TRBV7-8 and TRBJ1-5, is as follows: GAGVSQSPRYKVAKRGQDVALRCDPISGHVSLFWYQQALGQGPEFLTYFQNEAQLDKSGLPSDRFFAERPEGSVSTLKIQRTQQEDSAVYLCASSLVGTGFYSNQPQHFGDGTRLSIL.

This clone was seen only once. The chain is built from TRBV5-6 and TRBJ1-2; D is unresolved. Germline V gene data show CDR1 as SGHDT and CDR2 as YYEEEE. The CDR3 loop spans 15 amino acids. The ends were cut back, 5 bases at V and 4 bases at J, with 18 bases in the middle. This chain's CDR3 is CASRIYQDSGYGYTF. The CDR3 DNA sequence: TGTGCCAGCAGAATATACCAGGACTCGGGCTATGGCTACACCTTC.

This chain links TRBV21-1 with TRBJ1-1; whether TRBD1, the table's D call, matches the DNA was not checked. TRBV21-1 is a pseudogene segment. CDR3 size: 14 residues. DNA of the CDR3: TGTGCCAGCAGCCATACAGGGAAGAACACTGAAGCTTTCTTT. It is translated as CASSHTGKNTEAFF.

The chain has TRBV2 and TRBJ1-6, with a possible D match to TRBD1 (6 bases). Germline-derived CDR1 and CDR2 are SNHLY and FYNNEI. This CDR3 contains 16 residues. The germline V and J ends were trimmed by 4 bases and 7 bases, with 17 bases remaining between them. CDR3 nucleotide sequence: TGTGCCAGCAGTGTAAACTGGGGGCCCGGGAATTCACCCCTCCACTTT. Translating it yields CASSVNWGPGNSPLHF.

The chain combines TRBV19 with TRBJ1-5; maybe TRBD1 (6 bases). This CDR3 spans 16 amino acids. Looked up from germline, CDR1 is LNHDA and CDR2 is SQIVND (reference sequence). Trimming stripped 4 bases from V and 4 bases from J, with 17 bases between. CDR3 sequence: CASSKNFGTPNQPQHF. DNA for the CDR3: TGTGCCAGTAGTAAAAACTTCGGGACACCTAATCAGCCCCAGCATTTT. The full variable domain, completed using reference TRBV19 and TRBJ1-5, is DGGITQSPKYLFRKEGQNVTLSCEQNLNHDAMYWYRQDPGQGLRLIYYSQIVNDFQKGDIAEGYSVSREKKESFPLTVTSAQKNPTAFYLCASSKNFGTPNQPQHFGDGTRLSIL.

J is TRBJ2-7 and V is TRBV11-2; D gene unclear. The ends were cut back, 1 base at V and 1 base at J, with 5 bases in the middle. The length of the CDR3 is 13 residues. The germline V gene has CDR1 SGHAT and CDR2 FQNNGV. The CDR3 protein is CASSLAQSYEQYF. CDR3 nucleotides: TGTGCCAGCAGCTTAGCCCAATCCTACGAGCAGTACTTC.

CDR3 sequence reads: CASSLQATYGYTF. The CDR3 DNA follows: TGCGCCAGCAGCTTACAGGCAACCTATGGCTACACCTTC. The V and J genes are TRBV5-1 and TRBJ1-2, with D perhaps matching TRBD1 (5 bases). Germline loops: CDR1 SGHRS, CDR2 YFSETQ. V was trimmed by 2 bases and J by 4 bases, leaving 9 bases between them. This CDR3 has 13 residues.

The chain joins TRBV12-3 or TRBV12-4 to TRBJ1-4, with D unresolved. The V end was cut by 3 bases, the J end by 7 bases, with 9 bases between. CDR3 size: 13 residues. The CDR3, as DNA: TGTGCCAGCAGTTTGAAGCTGCGTGAAAAACTGTTTTTT. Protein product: CASSLKLREKLFF.

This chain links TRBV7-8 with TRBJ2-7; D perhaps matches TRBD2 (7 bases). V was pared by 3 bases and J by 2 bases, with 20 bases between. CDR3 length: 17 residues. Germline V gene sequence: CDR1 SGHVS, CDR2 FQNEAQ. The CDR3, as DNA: TGTGCCAGCAGCTTCACTTGGGGGGGGCACGAAACCTACGAGCAGTACTTC. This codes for CASSFTWGGHETYEQYF.

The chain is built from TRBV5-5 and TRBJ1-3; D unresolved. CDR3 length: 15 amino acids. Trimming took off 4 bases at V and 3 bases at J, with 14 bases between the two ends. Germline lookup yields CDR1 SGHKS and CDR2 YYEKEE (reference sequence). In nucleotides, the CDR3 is TGTGCCAGCAGCGACCGGGAGATGGGTGGAAACACCATATATTTT. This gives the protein CASSDREMGGNTIYF. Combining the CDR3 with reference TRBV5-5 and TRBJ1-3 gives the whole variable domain DAGVTQSPTHLIKTRGQQVTLRCSPISGHKSVSWYQQVLGQGPQFIFQYYEKEERGRGNFPDRFSARQFPNYSSELNVNALLLGDSALYLCASSDREMGGNTIYFGEGSWLTVV.

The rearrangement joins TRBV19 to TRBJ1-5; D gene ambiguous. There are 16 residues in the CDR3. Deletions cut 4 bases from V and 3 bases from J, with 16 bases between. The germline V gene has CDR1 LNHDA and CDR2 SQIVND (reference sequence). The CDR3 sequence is CASSNARPPANQPQHF. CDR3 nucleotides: TGTGCCAGTAGTAATGCGCGGCCGCCCGCCAATCAGCCCCAGCATTTT.

CDR3 in DNA: TGTGCCAGTAGTATAGGCGACTTAACTTTCAATCAGCCCCAGCATTTT. Translation gives CASSIGDLTFNQPQHF. V gene TRBV19 combines with J gene TRBJ1-5; D remains unclear. CDR1 is LNHDA, CDR2 SQIVND, per germline (reference sequence). With 1 base removed from V and 3 bases from J, the gap between germline ends came to 13 bases. The CDR3 spans 16 residues.

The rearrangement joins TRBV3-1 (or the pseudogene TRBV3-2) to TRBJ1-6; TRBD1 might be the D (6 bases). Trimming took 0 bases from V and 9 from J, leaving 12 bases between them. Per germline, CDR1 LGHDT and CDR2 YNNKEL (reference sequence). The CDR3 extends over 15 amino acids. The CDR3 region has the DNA TGTGCCAGCAGCCAAGATTCAGGGGTGGGTTCACCCCTCCACTTT. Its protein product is CASSQDSGVGSPLHF.

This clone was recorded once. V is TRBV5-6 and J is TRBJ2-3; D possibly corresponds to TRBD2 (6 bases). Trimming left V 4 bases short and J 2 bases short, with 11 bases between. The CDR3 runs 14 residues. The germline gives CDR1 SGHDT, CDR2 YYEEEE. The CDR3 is CASSPGVPTDTQYF. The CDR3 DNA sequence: TGTGCCAGCAGCCCGGGAGTACCCACAGATACGCAGTATTTT.

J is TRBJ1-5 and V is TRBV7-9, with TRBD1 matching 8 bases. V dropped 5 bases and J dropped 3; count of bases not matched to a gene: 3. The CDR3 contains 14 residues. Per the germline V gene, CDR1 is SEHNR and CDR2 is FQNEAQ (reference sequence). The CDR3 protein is CASSGQGPNQPQHF. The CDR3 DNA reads TGTGCCAGCAGCGGACAGGGCCCCAATCAGCCCCAGCATTTT.

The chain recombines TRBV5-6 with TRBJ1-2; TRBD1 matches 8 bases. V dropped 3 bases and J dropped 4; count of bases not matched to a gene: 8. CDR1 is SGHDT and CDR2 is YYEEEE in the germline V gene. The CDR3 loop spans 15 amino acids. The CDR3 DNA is TGTGCCAGCAGCTATACTCAGGGGGCCGGCTATGGCTACACCTTC. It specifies CASSYTQGAGYGYTF.